This entry lists 18 T cell receptor beta chains sequenced from one sample in a study of CD8+CD57+ T cells in acquired aplastic anemia. Genomic DNA, the template, was used for profiling of the TCR beta VDJ and CDR3. Using its own MiXCR run on the reads, TCRdb lists one record per CDR3 protein. Of about 110,000 distinct CDR3 sequences in the sample, 51% were seen once. Material for sequencing was sorted CD4+, CD8+, or CD8+CD57+ T cells (not recorded which) from PBMCs. The receptors here all came from a human donor in good health, serving as a control.

The chain combines TRBV29-1 with TRBJ1-4; D call uncertain. V was shortened by 3 bases and J by 12 bases, with 17 bases between the two germline ends. The germline V gene encodes CDR1 SQVTM and CDR2 ANQGSEA. The CDR3 covers 13 residues. The CDR3, as DNA: TGCAGCGTTGATGCGGGTGGGATCGAAGAACTGTTTTTT. It is translated as CSVDAGGIEELFF.

About this clonotype: This may stem from a read error, because a much larger clone lies one nucleotide away. The missing conserved phenylalanine or tryptophan at the end of this CDR3 makes a read error likely. The chain links TRBV30 to TRBJ2-7; D is undetermined. The CDR3 runs to 11 residues. Germline CDR1 GTSNPN, CDR2 SVGIG (reference sequence). CDR3 sequence (DNA): TGTGCCTGGAGCCGTTCCTCCGAGCAGTACCTC. Amino acid sequence: CAWSRSSEQYL.

This clonotype was counted at least ten times. The V call is TRBV5-6, the J call TRBJ2-1; TRBD1 might be the D (6 bases). Germline V gene lookup returns CDR1 SGHDT and CDR2 YYEEEE. The CDR3 is 14 residues long. Trimming pared 4 bases from V and 1 base from J, leaving 9 bases between. CDR3 sequence: CASSVTGSYNEQFF. The CDR3 DNA reads TGTGCCAGCAGCGTGACAGGTTCCTACAATGAGCAGTTCTTC.

This chain uses TRBV5-6 with TRBJ2-5; D ambiguous. The germline gives CDR1 SGHDT, CDR2 YYEEEE. With 0 bases removed from V and 2 bases from J, the gap between germline ends came to 5 bases. The CDR3 contains 13 residues. As DNA, the CDR3 is TGTGCCAGCAGCTTGGACCCACAAGAGACCCAGTACTTC. This sequence encodes CASSLDPQETQYF.

This clonotype was found a few times. The chain recombines TRBV4-3 with TRBJ1-5, with a tentative D call TRBD1 (6 bases). Per the germline V gene, CDR1 is LGHNA and CDR2 is YSLEER. Trimming left V 0 bases short and J 3 bases short, with 9 bases between. The CDR3 has 15 residues. CDR3 region: CASSQDRGVNQPQHF. For the CDR3, the DNA is TGCGCCAGCAGCCAAGACAGGGGTGTCAATCAGCCCCAGCATTTT.

This clonotype was recorded at least ten times. The V gene is TRBV11-2, the J gene TRBJ2-7; perhaps TRBD2 as D (6 bases). The CDR3 runs 14 residues. Trimming cost V 2 bases and J 7 bases, with 15 bases left between them. Per germline, CDR1 SGHAT and CDR2 FQNNGV. CDR3 residues: CASSLYQAGGEQYF. The DNA for the CDR3 is TGTGCCAGCAGCTTATATCAAGCCGGAGGGGAGCAGTACTTC. The entire variable domain, with the rest obtained from reference TRBV11-2 and TRBJ2-7, is as follows: EAGVAQSPRYKIIEKRQSVAFWCNPISGHATLYWYQQILGQGPKLLIQFQNNGVVDDSQLPKDRFSAERLKGVDSTLKIQPAKLEDSAVYLCASSLYQAGGEQYFGPGTRLTVT.

This rearrangement joins TRBV29-1 to TRBJ2-7, with 10 bases that match TRBD2. This CDR3 has 14 amino acids. Germline values: CDR1 SQVTM, CDR2 ANQGSEA. Unmatched junction bases numbered 4, after V lost 3 bases and J lost 2 bases. CDR3 nucleotide sequence: TGCAGCGTTGACCTAGCGGGAGTCCCCTACGAGCAGTACTTC. Amino acid sequence: CSVDLAGVPYEQYF.

The chain recombines TRBV15 with TRBJ2-5, with 10 bases fitting TRBD2. The germline V gene has CDR1 LNHNV and CDR2 YYDKDF (reference sequence). The CDR3 has 17 residues. Germline trimming cut 0 bases from V and 3 bases from J; bases unmatched to any gene: 7. CDR3 DNA: TGTGCCACCAGCAGAGAGCTAAGCGGGGGGGCCAAAGAGACCCAGTACTTC. It encodes CATSRELSGGAKETQYF.

The rearrangement joins TRBV19 to TRBJ1-2, with 8 positions matching TRBD1. Germline-derived CDR1 and CDR2 are LNHDA and SQIVND (reference sequence). The junction had 5 bases not matched to a gene; V was cut back by 6 bases and J by 5 bases. The CDR3 is 13 residues long. The CDR3 DNA sequence: TGTGCCAGTAGATTCGGACAGGGTTATGGCTACACCTTC. It is translated as CASRFGQGYGYTF.

The chain has TRBV7-2 and TRBJ1-2, with D possibly matching TRBD1 (5 bases). Germline V gene data show CDR1 as SGHTA and CDR2 as FQGNSA. Trimming left V 5 bases short and J 2 bases short, with 12 bases between. The CDR3 runs to 14 residues. CDR3 nucleotide sequence: TGTGCCAGCAGCGAGGGACCCACCAACTATGGCTACACCTTC. Its translation is CASSEGPTNYGYTF.

The chain couples TRBV30 to TRBJ1-1; D unclear. This CDR3 contains 11 residues. Germline values: CDR1 GTSNPN, CDR2 SVGIG (reference sequence). Trimming took off 3 bases at V and 1 base at J, with 3 bases between the two ends. In nucleotides, the CDR3 is TGTGCCTGGAGCCGGAACACTGAAGCTTTCTTT. It yields the protein CAWSRNTEAFF.

The chain has TRBV2 and TRBJ2-3; D not resolved. The V and J ends lost 2 bases and 4 bases respectively, with 7 bases between them. The CDR3 spans 13 residues. Per the germline V gene, CDR1 is SNHLY and CDR2 is FYNNEI. CDR3 residues: CASSEWWSDTQYF. Here the CDR3 DNA reads TGTGCCAGCAGTGAATGGTGGTCAGATACGCAGTATTTT.

The chain employs TRBV15 and TRBJ2-7, with 9 bases matching TRBD1. Germline V CDR1 and CDR2: LNHNV, YYDKDF (reference sequence). V gave up 2 bases and J gave up 3 bases; unmatched junction bases: 8. The CDR3 has 16 residues. The DNA of the CDR3 is TGTGCCACCAGCAGACCCTCCGGGACAGGGTACTACGAGCAGTACTTC. Its protein product is CATSRPSGTGYYEQYF.

This chain links TRBV29-1 with TRBJ2-7; D is ambiguous. V was clipped by 4 bases and J by 5 bases, with 12 bases between them. The germline V gene has CDR1 SQVTM and CDR2 ANQGSEA. CDR3 length: 12 amino acids. CDR3 bases: TGCAGCGTTGGAGAGGTGGGTCACGAGCAGTACTTC. Its protein product is CSVGEVGHEQYF.

In this sample, this clonotype turned up a few times. V is TRBV27 and J is TRBJ1-1, with a weak D call TRBD1 (6 bases). Per germline, CDR1 MNHEY and CDR2 SMNVEV (reference sequence). With 8 bases removed from V and 5 bases from J, the gap between germline ends came to 18 bases. The CDR3 has 14 residues. The chain's CDR3 is CASGRITGRTEAFF. The DNA of the CDR3 is TGTGCCAGCGGGAGAATTACAGGGCGAACTGAAGCTTTCTTT.

This clonotype was seen more than once but under ten times. The chain recombines TRBV20-1 with TRBJ2-1, with 7 positions matching TRBD1. The CDR3 runs to 15 residues. Per germline, CDR1 DFQATT and CDR2 SNEGSKA (reference sequence). V gave up 6 bases and J gave up 0 bases; unmatched junction bases: 8. This CDR3 is CSAHRDSSSYNEQFF. The DNA for the CDR3 is TGCAGTGCCCACCGGGACAGTAGCTCCTACAATGAGCAGTTCTTC.

This clonotype was seen a handful of times. The chain has TRBV7-3 and TRBJ2-7; D possibly corresponds to TRBD1 (5 bases). The V gene lost 0 bases and the J gene lost 4 bases, with 7 bases spanning the gap. The CDR3 contains 13 residues. CDR1 and CDR2 (germline): SGHTA, FQGTGA. The CDR3 reads CASSLTSGYEQYF. Written as DNA, the CDR3 is TGTGCCAGCAGCTTAACGTCAGGGTACGAGCAGTACTTC.

The chain carries TRBV11-2 and TRBJ2-3; 9 nucleotides line up with TRBD2. V lost 5 bases, J lost 2 bases, and 5 bases stayed unmatched. The CDR3 spans 15 residues. CDR1 and CDR2 from the germline V gene are SGHAT and FQNNGV. CDR3 nucleotides: TGTGCCAGCAGCCTGACTAGCGGCCCCACAGATACGCAGTATTTT. Amino acid sequence: CASSLTSGPTDTQYF.